These 15 T cell receptor beta chains share one sample of origin, sequenced in a study of blood T cells in healthy people across ages. With a J-beta primer mix and a sample-barcoded 5' primer, a second PCR ran about 7 to 12 cycles. In TCRdb, the 5' RACE reads were re-called with MiXCR into one record per CDR3 protein. This table holds around 800,000 distinct CDR3 sequences, approximately 24% found once. These data also formed part of another study, on T cells of mothers and their children.

The sample taken for sequencing was blood. These receptors originate from a boy aged 5-17 years in good health.

The J gene is TRBJ2-7, the V gene TRBV7-9; 9 positions match TRBD1. Germline V gene data show CDR1 as SEHNR and CDR2 as FQNEAQ (reference sequence). J gave up 0 bases and V 2 bases, and 5 bases lay outside the gene matches. CDR3 length: 16 residues. CDR3 nucleotides: TGTGCCAGCAGCTTACCCCGGGACAGGGACTCCTACGAGCAGTACTTC. This codes for CASSLPRDRDSYEQYF.

This clonotype was seen more than once but under ten times. The chain has TRBV24-1 and TRBJ2-1; TRBD1 matches 8 bases. Germline V gives CDR1 KGHDR, CDR2 SFDVKD. J gave up 6 bases and V 5 bases, and 11 bases lay outside the gene matches. The CDR3 length is 16 residues. CDR3 nucleotide sequence: TGTGCCACCAGTGCCCCCCGGACAGGGATCGTCAATGAGCAGTTCTTC. The encoded protein is CATSAPRTGIVNEQFF.

This clonotype was picked up a small number of times. This sequence joins TRBV12-3 or TRBV12-4 and TRBJ2-5, with 9 bases lining up with TRBD1. V gave up 5 bases and J gave up 4 bases; unmatched junction bases: 8. CDR3 length: 15 residues. The CDR3 reads CASSQGQGMRETQYF. CDR3 DNA sequence: TGTGCCAGCAGTCAGGGACAGGGTATGAGAGAGACCCAGTACTTC.

CDR3 loop: CSAQGPGGGDSNQPQHF. The DNA of the CDR3 is TGCAGTGCTCAGGGGCCAGGGGGCGGGGATAGCAATCAGCCCCAGCATTTT. This chain links TRBV20-1 with TRBJ1-5, with TRBD1 matching 8 bases. Germline V gene data show CDR1 as DFQATT and CDR2 as SNEGSKA (reference sequence). V was pared by 5 bases and J by 0 bases, with 12 bases of the junction left unmatched. This CDR3 has 17 residues.

There are a few counts of this clonotype. The chain carries TRBV10-3 and TRBJ2-1, with D unresolved. In germline, CDR1 is ENHRY, CDR2 SYGVKD. The CDR3 length is 11 residues. The V gene lost 6 bases and the J gene lost 8 bases, with 8 bases spanning the gap. The CDR3 region has the DNA TGTGCCATCAGAGCCACGGATGAGCAGTTCTTC. It specifies CAIRATDEQFF.

This clonotype has only a few counts. The chain uses TRBV5-1 and TRBJ1-1; the match to TRBD1 covers 7 bases. Germline V gene data show CDR1 as SGHRS and CDR2 as YFSETQ. With 5 bases clipped from V and 1 base from J, the junction kept 5 bases outside the gene matches. CDR3 size: 14 residues. Here the CDR3 DNA reads TGCGCCAGCAGGACCGGGACAGCGAACACTGAAGCTTTCTTT. It codes for CASRTGTANTEAFF.

This clonotype was seen more than once but under ten times. The chain employs TRBV7-2 and TRBJ2-5; D perhaps matches TRBD2 (7 bases). Germline V gene data show CDR1 as SGHTA and CDR2 as FQGNSA. V was cut by 3 bases and J by 1 base, with 12 bases left in between. The CDR3 is made up of 15 amino acids. The CDR3 protein is CASSLVGGGQETQYF. The CDR3 DNA sequence: TGTGCCAGCAGCTTGGTAGGGGGGGGCCAAGAGACCCAGTACTTC.

This clonotype was seen a handful of times. The chain has TRBV12-3 or TRBV12-4 and TRBJ2-3; TRBD2 matches at 11 bases. With V trimmed by 6 bases and J by 5 bases, 13 bases remained unmatched. The CDR3 totals 17 residues. CDR3 sequence: CASSPPGTSGMRDTQYF. For the CDR3, the DNA is TGTGCCAGCAGCCCTCCAGGGACTAGCGGAATGAGAGATACGCAGTATTTT.

This clonotype turned up a few times. The V gene is TRBV7-2, the J gene TRBJ1-4, with D uncertain. V gave up 5 bases and J gave up 3 bases, with 13 bases separating them. The CDR3 has 15 residues. Germline loops: CDR1 SGHTA, CDR2 FQGNSA. CDR3 nucleotide sequence: TGTGCCAGCAGCCTAGTATCGGTGCCTAATGAAAAACTGTTTTTT. The encoded protein is CASSLVSVPNEKLFF.

This clonotype has a handful of counts. This chain connects TRBV5-1 to TRBJ1-1; D is uncertain. V lost 7 bases and J lost 0, with 10 bases in between. The CDR3 is 13 residues long. In germline, CDR1 is SGHRS, CDR2 YFSETQ. The CDR3, as DNA: TGCGCCAGCCAGATCCTCATGAACACTGAAGCTTTCTTT. The encoded protein is CASQILMNTEAFF.

In its sample, this clonotype was seen a few times. This chain connects TRBV28 to TRBJ2-2; D is possibly TRBD1 (6 bases). The CDR3 consists of 12 residues. Germline V gene lookup returns CDR1 MDHEN and CDR2 SYDVKM. V was shortened by 7 bases and J by 6 bases, with 9 bases between the two germline ends. The CDR3 coding sequence is TGTGCCAGCACCACAGGGTCCGGGGAGCTGTTTTTT. Translation: CASTTGSGELFF.

A few counts support this clonotype. The V and J genes are TRBV18 and TRBJ2-1; D possibly uses TRBD1 or TRBD2 (6 bases each). Germline assignment: CDR1 KGHSH and CDR2 LQKENI. Deletions cut 3 bases from V and 0 bases from J, with 15 bases between. This CDR3 is 17 amino acids long. This CDR3 is CASSPGGSGSSYNEQFF. The CDR3 DNA is TGTGCCAGCTCACCCGGGGGCTCAGGGAGCTCCTACAATGAGCAGTTCTTC.

The CDR3 spells CSARDLIDTGELFF. DNA for the CDR3: TGCAGTGCTAGAGACTTGATAGACACCGGGGAGCTGTTTTTT. The J gene is TRBJ2-2, the V gene TRBV20-1; D ambiguous. Germline values: CDR1 DFQATT, CDR2 SNEGSKA (reference sequence). The CDR3 spans 14 residues. Trimming took off 0 bases at V and 3 bases at J, with 8 bases between the two ends.

The chain recombines TRBV11-2 with TRBJ2-7, with 8 bases matching TRBD1. With V trimmed by 0 bases and J by 4 bases, 11 bases remained unmatched. From germline, CDR1 is SGHAT and CDR2 FQNNGV. The CDR3 has 17 amino acids. The CDR3 sequence is CASSLDILGTGVYEQYF. In nucleotides, the CDR3 is TGTGCCAGCAGCTTAGATATTTTAGGGACAGGAGTTTACGAGCAGTACTTC.

This clonotype has a handful of counts. The gene calls are TRBV20-1 and TRBJ1-5; D is possibly TRBD1 (6 bases). CDR3 length equals 15 residues. CDR1 is DFQATT, CDR2 SNEGSKA, per germline (reference sequence). The ends were cut back, 0 bases at V and 1 base at J, with 10 bases in the middle. CDR3 residues: CSARDGRGSNQPQHF. CDR3 sequence (DNA): TGCAGTGCTAGAGATGGCAGGGGAAGCAATCAGCCCCAGCATTTT.